This note documents a single T cell receptor (beta chain) sequence. The protocol was immunoSEQ multiplex PCR, while the TCRdb copy is restricted to in-frame clones and leaves out a portion. The sample carries 80,000 to 100,000 clones, 87% recorded once. Germline CDR1 MNHEY, CDR2 SVGAGI. V gave up 6 bases and J gave up 3 bases, with 12 bases separating them. The CDR3 sequence is 13 residues long. The entry originates in a study of blood T cell repertoires in COVID-19. This clonotype originated in a woman in her forties or fifties with active or convalescent COVID-19. V and J are TRBV6-5 and TRBJ2-7, with a tentative D call TRBD1 (6 bases). Input material: peripheral blood. CDR3 bases: TGTGCCAGCAGGGGGGCAGGGGTCTACGAGCAGTACTTC. Protein sequence: CASRGAGVYEQYF.